This entry concerns a single T cell receptor beta chain. The sample holds other DNA sequences that translate to the same CDR3. The sample comes from a study of blood T cell repertoires in COVID-19. Study details: There were acute and convalescent COVID-19 samples, and they came from the United States, Italy and Spain.

Study processing details: Quantification of nucleated cells was approximated via reference gene primer amplification. Clones were read by immunoSEQ multiplex PCR, and TCRdb kept only the in-frame ones, dropping some. For V, J and clone size, that table is used; D and trimming come from the DNA. The repertoire holds just over 90,000 clones, with approximately 80% as singletons. Germline V gene lookup returns CDR1 MDHEN and CDR2 SYDVKM. CDR3 length: 14 residues. Trimming pared 3 bases from V and 0 bases from J, leaving 9 bases between. V and J are TRBV28 and TRBJ2-7; D might be TRBD2 (5 bases). This TCR derives from a human donor in a cohort sampled during active COVID-19. Material: peripheral blood. CDR3 nucleotide sequence: TGTGCCAGCAGTTTTCCGAGCGGCTCCTACGAGCAGTACTTC. This codes for CASSFPSGSYEQYF.